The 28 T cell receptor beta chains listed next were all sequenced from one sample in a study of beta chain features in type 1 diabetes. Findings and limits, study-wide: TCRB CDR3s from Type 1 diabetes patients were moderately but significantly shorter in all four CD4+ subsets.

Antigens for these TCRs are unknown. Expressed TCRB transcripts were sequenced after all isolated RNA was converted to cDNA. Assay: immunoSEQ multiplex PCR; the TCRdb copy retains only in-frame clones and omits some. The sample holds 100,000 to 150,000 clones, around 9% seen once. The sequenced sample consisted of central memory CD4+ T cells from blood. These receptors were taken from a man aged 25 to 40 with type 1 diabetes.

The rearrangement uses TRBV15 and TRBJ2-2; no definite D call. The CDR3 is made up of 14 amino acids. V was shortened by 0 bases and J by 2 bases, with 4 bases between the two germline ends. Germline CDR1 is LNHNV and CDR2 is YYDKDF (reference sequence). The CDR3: CATSRDLNTGELFF. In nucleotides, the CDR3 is TGTGCCACCAGCAGAGATCTTAACACCGGGGAGCTGTTTTTT.

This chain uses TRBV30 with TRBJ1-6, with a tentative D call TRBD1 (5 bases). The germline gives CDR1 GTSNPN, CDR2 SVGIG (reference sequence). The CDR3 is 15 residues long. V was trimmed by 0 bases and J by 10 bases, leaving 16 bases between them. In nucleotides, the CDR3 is TGTGCCTGGAGTGTACTTTTAGGGGCAGGGTCACCCCTCCACTTT. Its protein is CAWSVLLGAGSPLHF.

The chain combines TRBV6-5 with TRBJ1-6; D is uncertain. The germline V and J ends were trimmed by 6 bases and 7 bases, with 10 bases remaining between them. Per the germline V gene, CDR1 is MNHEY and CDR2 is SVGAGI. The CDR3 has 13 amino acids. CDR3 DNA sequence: TGTGCCAGCAGCCCAAACAGAAATTCACCCCTCCACTTT. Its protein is CASSPNRNSPLHF.

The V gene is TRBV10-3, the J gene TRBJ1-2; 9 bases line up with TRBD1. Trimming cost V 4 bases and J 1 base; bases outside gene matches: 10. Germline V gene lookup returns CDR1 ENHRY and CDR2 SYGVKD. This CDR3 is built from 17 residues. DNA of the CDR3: TGTGCCATCAGTGCCGGGACAGGGAGGCTTGTTAACTATGGCTACACCTTC. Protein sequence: CAISAGTGRLVNYGYTF.

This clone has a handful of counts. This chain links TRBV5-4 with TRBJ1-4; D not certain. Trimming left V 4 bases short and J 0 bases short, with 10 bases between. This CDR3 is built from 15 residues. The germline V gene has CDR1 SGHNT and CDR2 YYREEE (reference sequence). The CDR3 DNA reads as TGTGCCAGCAGCGACACCGTTGCAACTAATGAAAAACTGTTTTTT. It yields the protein CASSDTVATNEKLFF. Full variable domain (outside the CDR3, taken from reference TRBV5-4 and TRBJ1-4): ETGVTQSPTHLIKTRGQQVTLRCSSQSGHNTVSWYQQALGQGPQFIFQYYREEENGRGNFPPRFSGLQFPNYSSELNVNALELDDSALYLCASSDTVATNEKLFFGSGTQLSVL.

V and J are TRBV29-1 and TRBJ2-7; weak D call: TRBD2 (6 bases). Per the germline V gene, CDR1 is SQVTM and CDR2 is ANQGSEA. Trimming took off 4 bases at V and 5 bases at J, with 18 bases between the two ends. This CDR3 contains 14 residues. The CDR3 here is CSVARTGGKDEQYF. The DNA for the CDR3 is TGCAGCGTTGCTCGGACTGGGGGGAAGGACGAGCAGTACTTC.

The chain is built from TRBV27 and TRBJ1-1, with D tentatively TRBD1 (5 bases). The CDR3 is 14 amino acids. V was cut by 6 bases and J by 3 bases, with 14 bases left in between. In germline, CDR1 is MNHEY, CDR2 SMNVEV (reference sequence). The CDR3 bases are TGTGCCAGCAGCTTAGATGGAGGGGACACTGAAGCTTTCTTT. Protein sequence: CASSLDGGDTEAFF.

The CDR3 nucleotides read TGCGCCAGCGGGCAGCGGGGGGCCACAGATACGCAGTATTTT. This sequence encodes CASGQRGATDTQYF. This chain connects TRBV4-3 to TRBJ2-3; the match to TRBD2 covers 9 bases. Trimming cost V 8 bases and J 2 bases; bases outside gene matches: 5. The CDR3 extends over 14 amino acids. Germline CDR1 is LGHNA and CDR2 is YSLEER.

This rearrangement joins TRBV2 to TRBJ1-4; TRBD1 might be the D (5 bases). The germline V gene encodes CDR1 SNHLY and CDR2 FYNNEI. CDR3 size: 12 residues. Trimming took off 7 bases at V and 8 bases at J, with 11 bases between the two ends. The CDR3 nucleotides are TGTGCCAGCACCAGGGCAGGCGAAAAACTGTTTTTT. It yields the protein CASTRAGEKLFF. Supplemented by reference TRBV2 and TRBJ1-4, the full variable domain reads EPEVTQTPSHQVTQMGQEVILRCVPISNHLYFYWYRQILGQKVEFLVSFYNNEISEKSEIFDDQFSVERPDGSNFTLKIRSTKLEDSAMYFCASTRAGEKLFFGSGTQLSVL.

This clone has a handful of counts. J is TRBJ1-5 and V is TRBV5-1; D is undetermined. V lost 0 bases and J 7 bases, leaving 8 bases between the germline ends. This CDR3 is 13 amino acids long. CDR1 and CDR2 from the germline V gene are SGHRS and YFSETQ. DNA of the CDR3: TGCGCCAGCAGCTTGGACGGGAAGCAGCCCCAGCATTTT. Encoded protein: CASSLDGKQPQHF.

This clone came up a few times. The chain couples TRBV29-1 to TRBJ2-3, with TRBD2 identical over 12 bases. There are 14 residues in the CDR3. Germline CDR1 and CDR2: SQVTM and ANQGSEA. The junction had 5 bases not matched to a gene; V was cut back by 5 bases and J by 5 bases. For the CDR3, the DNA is TGCAGCGTTCTAGCGGGGGGGCCGGGAGATACGCAGTATTTT. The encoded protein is CSVLAGGPGDTQYF.

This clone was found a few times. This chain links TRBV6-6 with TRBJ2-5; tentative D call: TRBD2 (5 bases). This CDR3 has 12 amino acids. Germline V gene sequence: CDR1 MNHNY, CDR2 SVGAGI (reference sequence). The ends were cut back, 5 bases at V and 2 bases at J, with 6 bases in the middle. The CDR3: CASSPGQETQYF. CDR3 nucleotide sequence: TGTGCCAGCAGTCCGGGGCAAGAGACCCAGTACTTC.

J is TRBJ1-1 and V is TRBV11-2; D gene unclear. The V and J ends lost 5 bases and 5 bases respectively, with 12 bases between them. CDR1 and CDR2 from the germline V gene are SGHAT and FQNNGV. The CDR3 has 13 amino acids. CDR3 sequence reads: CASSLRLGTEAFF. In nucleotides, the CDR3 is TGTGCCAGCAGCCTTCGGCTCGGGACTGAAGCTTTCTTT.

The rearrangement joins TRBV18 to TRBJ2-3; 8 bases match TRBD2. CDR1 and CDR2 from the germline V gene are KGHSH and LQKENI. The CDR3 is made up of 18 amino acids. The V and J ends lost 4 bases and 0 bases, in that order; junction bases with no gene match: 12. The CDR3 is CASSLTLAEASSTDTQYF. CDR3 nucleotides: TGTGCCAGCTCACTTACACTAGCGGAGGCCTCTAGCACAGATACGCAGTATTTT.

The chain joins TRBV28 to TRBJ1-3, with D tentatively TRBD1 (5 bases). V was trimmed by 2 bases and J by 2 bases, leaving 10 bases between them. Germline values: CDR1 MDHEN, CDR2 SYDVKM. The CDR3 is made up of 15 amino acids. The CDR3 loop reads CASSLIDRAGNTIYF. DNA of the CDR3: TGTGCCAGCAGTTTAATAGACAGAGCTGGAAACACCATATATTTT.

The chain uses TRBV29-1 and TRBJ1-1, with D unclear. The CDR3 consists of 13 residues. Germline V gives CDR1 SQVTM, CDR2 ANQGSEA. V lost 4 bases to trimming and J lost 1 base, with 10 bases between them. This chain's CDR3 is CSVAANQNTEAFF. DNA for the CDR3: TGCAGCGTTGCCGCTAATCAGAACACTGAAGCTTTCTTT.

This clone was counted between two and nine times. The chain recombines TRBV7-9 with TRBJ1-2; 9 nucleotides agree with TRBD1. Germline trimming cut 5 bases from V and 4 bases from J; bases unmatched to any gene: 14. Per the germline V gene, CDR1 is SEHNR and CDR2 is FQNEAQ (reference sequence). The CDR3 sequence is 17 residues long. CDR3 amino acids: CASSAASGTGFGYGYTF. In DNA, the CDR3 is TGTGCCAGCAGCGCCGCGTCCGGGACAGGGTTCGGCTATGGCTACACCTTC. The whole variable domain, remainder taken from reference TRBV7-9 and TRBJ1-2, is DTGVSQNPRHKITKRGQNVTFRCDPISEHNRLYWYRQTLGQGPEFLTYFQNEAQLEKSRLLSDRFSAERPKGSFSTLEIQRTEQGDSAMYLCASSAASGTGFGYGYTFGSGTRLTVV.

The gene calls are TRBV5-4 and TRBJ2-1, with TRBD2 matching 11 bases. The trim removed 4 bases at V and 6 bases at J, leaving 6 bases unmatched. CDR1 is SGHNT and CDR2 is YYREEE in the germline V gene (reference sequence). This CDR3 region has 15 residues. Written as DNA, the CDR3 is TGTGCCAGCAGCCGTAGCGGGGGGGCGGGCAATGAGCAGTTCTTC. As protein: CASSRSGGAGNEQFF.

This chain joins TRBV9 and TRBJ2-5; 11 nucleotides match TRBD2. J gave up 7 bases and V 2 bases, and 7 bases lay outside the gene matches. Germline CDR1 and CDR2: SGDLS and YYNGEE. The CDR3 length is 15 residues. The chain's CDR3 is CASSVLAGGRVTQYF. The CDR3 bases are TGTGCCAGCAGCGTCTTAGCGGGGGGGCGCGTGACCCAGTACTTC. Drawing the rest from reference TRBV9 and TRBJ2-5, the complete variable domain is DSGVTQTPKHLITATGQRVTLRCSPRSGDLSVYWYQQSLDQGLQFLIQYYNGEERAKGNILERFSAQQFPDLHSELNLSSLELGDSALYFCASSVLAGGRVTQYFGPGTRLLVL.

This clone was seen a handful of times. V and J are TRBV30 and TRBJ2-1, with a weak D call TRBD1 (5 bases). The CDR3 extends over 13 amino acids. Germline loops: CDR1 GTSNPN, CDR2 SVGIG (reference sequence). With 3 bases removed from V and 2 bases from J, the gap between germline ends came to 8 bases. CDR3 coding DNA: TGTGCCTGGAGCGAGACAGCCTACAATGAGCAGTTCTTC. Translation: CAWSETAYNEQFF.

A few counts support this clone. In nucleotides, the CDR3 is TGTGCCAGCAGCCAAGTAGGTAGGACACTGGGGACTGAAGCTTTCTTT. This codes for CASSQVGRTLGTEAFF. V and J are TRBV4-2 and TRBJ1-1; perhaps TRBD1 as D (5 bases). CDR1 is LGHNA, CDR2 YNFKEQ, per germline. This CDR3 spans 16 amino acids. With 1 base removed from V and 5 bases from J, the gap between germline ends came to 17 bases.

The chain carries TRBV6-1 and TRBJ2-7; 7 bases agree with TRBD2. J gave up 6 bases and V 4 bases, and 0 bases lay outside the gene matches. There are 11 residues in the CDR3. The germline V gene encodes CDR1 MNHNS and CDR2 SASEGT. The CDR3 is CASSGLAEQYF. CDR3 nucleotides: TGTGCCAGCAGTGGACTAGCCGAGCAGTACTTC.

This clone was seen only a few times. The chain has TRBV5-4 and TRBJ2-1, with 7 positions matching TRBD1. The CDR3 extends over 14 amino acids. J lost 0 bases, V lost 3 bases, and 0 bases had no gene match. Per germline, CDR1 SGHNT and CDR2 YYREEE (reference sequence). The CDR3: CASSWDSSYNEQFF. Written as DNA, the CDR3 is TGTGCCAGCAGCTGGGACAGCTCCTACAATGAGCAGTTCTTC.

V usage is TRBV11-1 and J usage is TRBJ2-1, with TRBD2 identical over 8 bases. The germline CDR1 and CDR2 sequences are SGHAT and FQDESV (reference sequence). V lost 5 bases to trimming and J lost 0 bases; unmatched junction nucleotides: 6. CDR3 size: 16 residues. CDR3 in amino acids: CASSRGGSFSYNEQFF. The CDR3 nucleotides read TGTGCCAGCAGCCGGGGGGGGAGCTTCTCCTACAATGAGCAGTTCTTC. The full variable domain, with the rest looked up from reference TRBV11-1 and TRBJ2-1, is EAEVAQSPRYKITEKSQAVAFWCDPISGHATLYWYRQILGQGPELLVQFQDESVVDDSQLPKDRFSAERLKGVDSTLKIQPAELGDSAMYLCASSRGGSFSYNEQFFGPGTRLTVL.

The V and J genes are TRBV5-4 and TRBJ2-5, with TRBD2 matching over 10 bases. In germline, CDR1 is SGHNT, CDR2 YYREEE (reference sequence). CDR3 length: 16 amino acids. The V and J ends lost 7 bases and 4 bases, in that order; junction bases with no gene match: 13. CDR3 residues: CASSRSTSGMSETQYF. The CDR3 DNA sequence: TGTGCCAGCTCGAGGAGCACTAGCGGGATGTCAGAGACCCAGTACTTC.

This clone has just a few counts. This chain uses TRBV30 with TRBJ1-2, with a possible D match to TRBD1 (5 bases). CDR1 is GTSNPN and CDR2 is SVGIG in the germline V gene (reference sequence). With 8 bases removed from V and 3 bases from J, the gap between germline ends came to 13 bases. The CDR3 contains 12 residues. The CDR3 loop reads CAAWTGDYGYTF. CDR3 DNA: TGTGCCGCCTGGACGGGGGACTATGGCTACACCTTC.

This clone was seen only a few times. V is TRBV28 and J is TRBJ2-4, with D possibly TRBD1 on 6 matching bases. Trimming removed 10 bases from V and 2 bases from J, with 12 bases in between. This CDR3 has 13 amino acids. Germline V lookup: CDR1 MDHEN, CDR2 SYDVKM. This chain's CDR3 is CATSGESKNIQYF. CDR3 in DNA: TGTGCCACTTCAGGGGAGTCCAAAAACATTCAGTACTTC.

For the CDR3, the DNA is TGTGCCAGCAGCTTACAGGGAGCTGGGGCCAACGTCCTGACTTTC. Its protein product is CASSLQGAGANVLTF. The rearrangement joins TRBV5-6 to TRBJ2-6, with D possibly matching TRBD1 (6 bases). The ends were cut back, 2 bases at V and 2 bases at J, with 8 bases in the middle. CDR3 length: 15 amino acids. From germline, CDR1 is SGHDT and CDR2 YYEEEE.